One sample yielded the 18 T cell receptor beta chains listed below, sequenced in a study of persistence of HIV-infected CD4 T cells. Sequencing used immunoSEQ version 4 in survey mode. The protocol was immunoSEQ multiplex PCR, while the TCRdb copy is restricted to in-frame clones and leaves out a portion. The sample lists about 40,000 clones; roughly 74% were seen once. What these receptors recognize is not known. The stimulus was an HIV-1 Gag 15-mer peptide pool, 1 ug/peptide/mL. CD40L-negative CD69-negative CD45RO-high memory CD4+ T cells were sorted as populations depleted of antigen-responding cells. Sample: CD4+ T cells sorted from PBMCs after approximately 20-hour stimulation, taken from a patient who received antiretroviral therapy. These receptors all stem from an adult man with HIV who was CMV-seropositive.

The rearrangement links TRBV4-1 to TRBJ1-3; 7 bases match TRBD1. The V and J ends lost 2 bases and 2 bases, in that order; junction bases with no gene match: 9. The length of the CDR3 is 17 residues. Germline V gives CDR1 MGHRA, CDR2 YSYEKL. The CDR3, as DNA: TGCGCCAGCAGCCAACTTGACAGGGTTTTAACTGGAAACACCATATATTTT. Translating it yields CASSQLDRVLTGNTIYF.

This chain joins TRBV12-3 or TRBV12-4 and TRBJ1-3, with D uncertain. V gave up 7 bases and J gave up 0 bases, with 7 bases separating them. CDR3 length: 13 amino acids. The CDR3 loop reads CASTQSSGNTIYF. The CDR3 region has the DNA TGTGCCAGCACTCAGAGCTCTGGAAACACCATATATTTT.

The genes are TRBV4-1 and TRBJ1-1; TRBD1 agrees at 7 bases. With 1 base clipped from V and 0 bases from J, the junction kept 5 bases outside the gene matches. The length of the CDR3 is 16 residues. Germline V gene lookup returns CDR1 MGHRA and CDR2 YSYEKL. CDR3 in DNA: TGCGCCAGCAGCCAAGGGACAGGTAATATGAACACTGAAGCTTTCTTT. Translated, it gives CASSQGTGNMNTEAFF.

This clone appeared a single time. V usage is TRBV6-5 and J usage is TRBJ1-4, with TRBD1 matching 9 bases. The CDR3 consists of 15 residues. V was clipped by 3 bases and J by 7 bases; unmatched bases: 6. CDR1 is MNHEY, CDR2 SVGAGI, per germline. In DNA, the CDR3 is TGTGCCAGCAGTTATGGGGGACAGGGAGGTGAAAAACTGTTTTTT. It codes for CASSYGGQGGEKLFF.

The genes are TRBV7-9 and TRBJ1-2; 7 bases map to TRBD1. CDR3 size: 16 residues. The germline CDR1 and CDR2 sequences are SEHNR and FQNEAQ (reference sequence). Losses at the gene ends were 5 bases for V and 4 bases for J; bases not matched to a gene: 13. The CDR3 DNA is TGTGCCAGCAGCCCAGGAGGGACAGTAACCTCCTATGGCTACACCTTC. Amino acids: CASSPGGTVTSYGYTF.

This chain joins TRBV5-8 and TRBJ1-6; 8 bases agree with TRBD1. V shed 2 bases and J 7 bases; nucleotides not matched to a gene: 8. CDR1 is SGHTS, CDR2 YDEGEE, per germline. The CDR3 totals 16 residues. The CDR3 bases are TGTGCCAGCAGCTTCGGTGGGGGACAGGTGAATTCACCCCTCCACTTT. Protein: CASSFGGGQVNSPLHF.

V usage is TRBV7-3 and J usage is TRBJ2-2; 8 bases are shared with TRBD2. The CDR3 is made up of 16 amino acids. Germline CDR1 SGHTA, CDR2 FQGTGA. The J segment lost 6 bases and the V segment lost 2 bases, leaving 8 bases of the junction unmatched. CDR3 region: CASSLGAGAPPGELFF. The CDR3 DNA reads TGTGCCAGCAGCTTAGGAGCGGGAGCCCCCCCCGGGGAGCTGTTTTTT.

CDR3 sequence (DNA): TGTGCCAGCAATCGAGAGACCCAGTACTTC. It encodes CASNRETQYF. The rearrangement joins TRBV21-1 to TRBJ2-5; the D call TRBD2 from the table was never checked on the DNA. TRBV21-1 is deemed a pseudogene. The CDR3 consists of 10 residues.

There are a few counts of this clone. The V gene is TRBV6-6, the J gene TRBJ1-5, with D possibly TRBD1 on 5 matching bases. The ends were cut back, 5 bases at V and 0 bases at J, with 14 bases in the middle. CDR3 length: 16 amino acids. Germline CDR1 reads MNHNY; CDR2 reads SVGAGI (reference sequence). The CDR3 loop is CASSIQVYDSNQPQHF. The CDR3 DNA reads as TGTGCCAGCAGTATACAGGTATACGATAGCAATCAGCCCCAGCATTTT.

This clone turned up a few times. The chain employs TRBV7-8 and TRBJ2-1, with 8 bases lining up with TRBD2. V lost 6 bases to trimming and J lost 3 bases; unmatched junction nucleotides: 7. Germline assignment: CDR1 SGHVS and CDR2 FQNEAQ. This CDR3 is built from 15 residues. For the CDR3, the DNA is TGTGCCAGCAGTCGGGGGGGCGGGCTCTACAATGAGCAGTTCTTC. Encoded protein: CASSRGGGLYNEQFF.

V usage is TRBV27 and J usage is TRBJ2-5; TRBD1 might be the D (5 bases). Germline values: CDR1 MNHEY, CDR2 SMNVEV (reference sequence). The CDR3 runs to 14 residues. With 4 bases removed from V and 1 base from J, the gap between germline ends came to 10 bases. CDR3 sequence: CASSSTGLQETQYF. The CDR3, as DNA: TGTGCCAGCAGTTCCACAGGTCTCCAAGAGACCCAGTACTTC.

The genes are TRBV7-8 and TRBJ1-1; tentative D call: TRBD1 (5 bases). CDR1 is SGHVS, CDR2 FQNEAQ, per germline. The CDR3 consists of 13 residues. The V end lost 5 bases, the J end lost 3 bases, and 10 bases lay between the germline ends. The CDR3, as DNA: TGTGCCAGCAGCCTCCGGGGGGACACTGAAGCTTTCTTT. Protein product: CASSLRGDTEAFF. Complete variable domain (other parts from reference TRBV7-8 and TRBJ1-1): GAGVSQSPRYKVAKRGQDVALRCDPISGHVSLFWYQQALGQGPEFLTYFQNEAQLDKSGLPSDRFFAERPEGSVSTLKIQRTQQEDSAVYLCASSLRGDTEAFFGQGTRLTVV.

The genes are TRBV10-3 and TRBJ1-2, with 10 bases lining up with TRBD1. Trimming at V came to 7 bases and at J to 4 bases, leaving 6 bases not matched to a gene. The germline V gene encodes CDR1 ENHRY and CDR2 SYGVKD. The CDR3 covers 14 residues. The CDR3 DNA reads TGTGCCATCAACGAAGGGGACAGGGGCTATGGCTACACCTTC. It is translated as CAINEGDRGYGYTF.

The chain has TRBV4-2 and TRBJ1-4; the D is unclear. Germline V CDR1 and CDR2: LGHNA, YNFKEQ. The CDR3 has 15 residues. V was trimmed by 5 bases and J by 0 bases, leaving 10 bases between them. CDR3 residues: CASSGRDSTNEKLFF. The CDR3 nucleotides read TGTGCCAGCAGCGGGAGGGATTCAACTAATGAAAAACTGTTTTTT.

J is TRBJ2-7 and V is TRBV30; tentative D call: TRBD2 (5 bases). In germline, CDR1 is GTSNPN, CDR2 SVGIG (reference sequence). V shed 2 bases and J shed 0 bases, with 17 bases lying between them. The CDR3 is 16 amino acids. CDR3 sequence reads: CAWSPRALLSSYEQYF. Written as DNA, the CDR3 is TGTGCCTGGAGTCCGCGGGCCTTGTTGAGCTCCTACGAGCAGTACTTC.

The gene calls are TRBV2 and TRBJ2-2, with D perhaps being TRBD1 or TRBD2 (5 bases each). Germline V gives CDR1 SNHLY, CDR2 FYNNEI. Trimming removed 9 bases from V and 0 bases from J, with 11 bases in between. The CDR3 contains 14 residues. This chain's CDR3 is CARSGTANTGELFF. The CDR3 DNA follows: TGTGCCAGGTCCGGGACGGCGAACACCGGGGAGCTGTTTTTT.

The chain joins TRBV19 to TRBJ2-5, with no clear D. V shed 6 bases and J shed 4 bases, with 15 bases lying between them. The CDR3 sequence is 14 residues long. The germline CDR1 and CDR2 sequences are LNHDA and SQIVND (reference sequence). This CDR3 is CASSPYEVSETQYF. The CDR3 nucleotides are TGTGCCAGTAGCCCATACGAGGTTTCAGAGACCCAGTACTTC.

The genes are TRBV9 and TRBJ2-7; the match to TRBD2 covers 8 bases. With 0 bases clipped from V and 2 bases from J, the junction kept 4 bases outside the gene matches. Germline V gene sequence: CDR1 SGDLS, CDR2 YYNGEE. This CDR3 has 15 residues. The DNA of the CDR3 is TGTGCCAGCAGCGTAGACAGCGGGAGTCCCTACGAGCAGTACTTC. This codes for CASSVDSGSPYEQYF.